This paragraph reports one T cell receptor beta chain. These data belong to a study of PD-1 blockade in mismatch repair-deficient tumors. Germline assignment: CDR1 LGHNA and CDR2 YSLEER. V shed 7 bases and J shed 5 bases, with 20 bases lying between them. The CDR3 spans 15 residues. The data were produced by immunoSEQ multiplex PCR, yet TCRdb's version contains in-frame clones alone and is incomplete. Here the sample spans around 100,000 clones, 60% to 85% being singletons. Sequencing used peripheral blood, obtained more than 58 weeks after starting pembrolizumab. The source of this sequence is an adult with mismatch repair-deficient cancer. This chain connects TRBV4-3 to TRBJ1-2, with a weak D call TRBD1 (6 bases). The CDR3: CASTLDRGDFYGYTF. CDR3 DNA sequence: TGCGCCAGCACCCTGGACAGAGGGGATTTTTATGGCTACACCTTC.